This is a list of T cell receptor beta chains from one sample in a study of pediatric ulcerative colitis. Measured with immunoSEQ multiplex PCR; TCRdb has only the in-frame clones, and not every one. The data hold 35,000 or so clones, with around 78% observed a single time. Sequencing was performed on gut tissue. The receptors here all came from a boy aged 10-17 years with moderate ulcerative colitis. Both conserved end residues are part of each CDR3. Fields, in order: clone size, D gene, J gene, V gene, CDR3 protein, CDR3 DNA. A D gene is named only where the DNA matches it firmly. Some rows mark clone size as missing; the rest say once, few, many or name a class of expanded clone.

clone_size: .; d_call: .; j_call: TRBJ2-1; v_call: TRBV2; cdr3_aa: CASSATGISTYNEQFF; cdr3_nt: TGTGCCAGCAGCGCGACGGGGATCTCTACCTACAATGAGCAGTTCTTC
clone_size: .; d_call: .; j_call: TRBJ2-5; v_call: TRBV7-2; cdr3_aa: CASSTGHQETQYF; cdr3_nt: TGTGCCAGCAGTACAGGGCACCAAGAGACCCAGTACTTC
clone_size: .; d_call: .; j_call: TRBJ2-1; v_call: TRBV5-1; cdr3_aa: CASRLGRQGTYNEQFF; cdr3_nt: TGCGCCAGCAGATTGGGTCGGCAGGGAACTTACAATGAGCAGTTCTTC
clone_size: .; d_call: .; j_call: TRBJ2-5; v_call: TRBV2; cdr3_aa: CASSEWRVETQYF; cdr3_nt: TGTGCCAGCAGTGAATGGCGGGTAGAGACCCAGTACTTC
clone_size: .; d_call: .; j_call: TRBJ1-1; v_call: TRBV6-4; cdr3_aa: CASRKTESNTEAFF; cdr3_nt: TGTGCCAGCAGGAAGACAGAGTCGAACACTGAAGCTTTCTTT
clone_size: .; d_call: .; j_call: TRBJ2-1; v_call: TRBV5-5; cdr3_aa: CASSSTPYNEQFF; cdr3_nt: TGTGCCAGCAGCTCAACTCCATACAATGAGCAGTTCTTC
clone_size: .; d_call: .; j_call: TRBJ2-3; v_call: TRBV7-9; cdr3_aa: CASSLAGNSGWDTQYF; cdr3_nt: TGTGCCAGCAGCTTAGCGGGGAACTCAGGGTGGGATACGCAGTATTTT
clone_size: .; d_call: TRBD2; j_call: TRBJ2-7; v_call: TRBV6-5; cdr3_aa: CASSSGTVAYEQYF; cdr3_nt: TGTGCCAGCAGTAGCGGGACGGTAGCCTACGAGCAGTACTTC
clone_size: .; d_call: .; j_call: TRBJ2-3; v_call: TRBV7-2; cdr3_aa: CASSLAGRDTQYF; cdr3_nt: TGTGCCAGCAGCTTAGCGGGGAGAGATACGCAGTATTTT
clone_size: .; d_call: .; j_call: TRBJ2-6; v_call: TRBV2; cdr3_aa: CASTDWGPGANVLTF; cdr3_nt: TGTGCCAGCACCGATTGGGGACCTGGGGCCAACGTCCTGACTTTC
clone_size: .; d_call: .; j_call: TRBJ1-3; v_call: TRBV19; cdr3_aa: CASMRMRGTRNTIYF; cdr3_nt: TGTGCCAGTATGAGGATGAGGGGAACCCGGAACACCATATATTTT
clone_size: few; d_call: .; j_call: TRBJ2-5; v_call: TRBV11-1; cdr3_aa: CASSFGSQETQYF; cdr3_nt: TGTGCCAGCAGCTTTGGTAGCCAAGAGACCCAGTACTTC
clone_size: .; d_call: .; j_call: TRBJ2-6; v_call: TRBV6-1; cdr3_aa: CASSVLAGSGANVLTF; cdr3_nt: TGTGCCAGCAGTGTACTAGCAGGGTCTGGGGCCAACGTCCTGACTTTC
clone_size: .; d_call: .; j_call: TRBJ1-5; v_call: TRBV6-4; cdr3_aa: CASEDGNTNQPQHF; cdr3_nt: TGTGCAAGCGAAGACGGGAATACCAATCAGCCCCAGCATTTT
clone_size: .; d_call: TRBD2; j_call: TRBJ2-1; v_call: TRBV15; cdr3_aa: CATSSRERGGRNEQFF; cdr3_nt: TGTGCCACCAGCAGTCGGGAGCGGGGGGGCCGAAATGAGCAGTTCTTC
clone_size: .; d_call: .; j_call: TRBJ2-1; v_call: TRBV5-1; cdr3_aa: CASSLSLGGTYNEQFF; cdr3_nt: TGCGCCAGCAGCTTATCATTAGGCGGGACATACAATGAGCAGTTCTTC
clone_size: .; d_call: .; j_call: TRBJ2-3; v_call: TRBV14; cdr3_aa: CASSRLRWGDTQYF; cdr3_nt: TGTGCCAGCAGCCGCCTTAGGTGGGGCGATACGCAGTATTTT
clone_size: .; d_call: .; j_call: TRBJ2-5; v_call: TRBV5-1; cdr3_aa: CASSLGNQETQYF; cdr3_nt: TGCGCCAGCAGCTTGGGGAACCAAGAGACCCAGTACTTC
clone_size: .; d_call: .; j_call: TRBJ2-7; v_call: TRBV5-1; cdr3_aa: CASSSSVAGDEQYF; cdr3_nt: TGCGCCAGCAGCTCGTCTGTTGCGGGCGACGAGCAGTACTTC
clone_size: .; d_call: TRBD1; j_call: TRBJ2-1; v_call: TRBV2; cdr3_aa: CASSQDRGPYNEQFF; cdr3_nt: TGTGCCAGCAGCCAGGACAGGGGCCCTTACAATGAGCAGTTCTTC
clone_size: once; d_call: TRBD1; j_call: TRBJ1-2; v_call: TRBV28; cdr3_aa: CASRPSTGYFGYTF; cdr3_nt: TGTGCCAGCAGACCCTCGACAGGGTATTTTGGCTACACCTTC
clone_size: .; d_call: TRBD2; j_call: TRBJ2-3; v_call: TRBV4-2; cdr3_aa: CASSQAASAGGRDTQYF; cdr3_nt: TGTGCCAGCAGCCAAGCAGCTTCAGCGGGGGGCCGGGATACGCAGTATTTT
clone_size: .; d_call: .; j_call: TRBJ2-3; v_call: TRBV28; cdr3_aa: CAHTPSGLSLTDTQYF; cdr3_nt: TGTGCCCACACCCCCTCAGGACTCTCACTCACAGATACGCAGTATTTT
clone_size: few; d_call: .; j_call: TRBJ2-7; v_call: TRBV5-1; cdr3_aa: CASSSFAPSYEQYF; cdr3_nt: TGCGCCAGCAGCTCATTCGCCCCATCCTACGAGCAGTACTTC
clone_size: .; d_call: TRBD1; j_call: TRBJ1-3; v_call: TRBV18; cdr3_aa: CASSPTLTGTGNTIYF; cdr3_nt: TGTGCCAGCTCACCTACCTTGACAGGGACGGGAAACACCATATATTTT
clone_size: few; d_call: .; j_call: TRBJ2-1; v_call: TRBV28; cdr3_aa: CASRSPGMGNEQFF; cdr3_nt: TGTGCCAGCAGGTCCCCGGGAATGGGGAATGAGCAGTTCTTC
clone_size: .; d_call: .; j_call: TRBJ2-3; v_call: TRBV6-4; cdr3_aa: CASSGDSPTDTQYF; cdr3_nt: TGTGCCAGCAGCGGGGACTCCCCCACAGATACGCAGTATTTT
clone_size: .; d_call: TRBD2; j_call: TRBJ2-2; v_call: TRBV6-1; cdr3_aa: CASSGPGLAGVGTGELFF; cdr3_nt: TGTGCCAGCAGTGGACCGGGACTAGCGGGGGTAGGCACCGGGGAGCTGTTTTTT
clone_size: .; d_call: .; j_call: TRBJ1-2; v_call: TRBV10-3; cdr3_aa: CAISTLDSYGYTF; cdr3_nt: TGTGCCATCAGTACGTTGGACAGCTATGGCTACACCTTC
clone_size: .; d_call: .; j_call: TRBJ2-5; v_call: TRBV5-1; cdr3_aa: CASSLGGEETQYF; cdr3_nt: TGCGCCAGCAGCTTGGGGGGAGAGGAGACCCAGTACTTC
clone_size: .; d_call: .; j_call: TRBJ1-1; v_call: TRBV7-2; cdr3_aa: CASSIQVNTEAFF; cdr3_nt: TGTGCCAGCAGCATACAGGTGAACACTGAAGCTTTCTTT
clone_size: .; d_call: TRBD1; j_call: TRBJ2-7; v_call: TRBV6-1; cdr3_aa: CAARLGQVYEQYF; cdr3_nt: TGTGCCGCCCGGCTGGGACAGGTGTACGAGCAGTACTTC
clone_size: .; d_call: .; j_call: TRBJ1-4; v_call: TRBV30; cdr3_aa: CAWRDQGMANEKLFF; cdr3_nt: TGTGCCTGGAGAGACCAGGGGATGGCTAATGAAAAACTGTTTTTT
clone_size: .; d_call: .; j_call: TRBJ2-3; v_call: TRBV11-2; cdr3_aa: CASSFLVYDTQYF; cdr3_nt: TGTGCCAGCAGTTTCCTCGTCTACGATACGCAGTATTTT
clone_size: .; d_call: TRBD1; j_call: TRBJ2-3; v_call: TRBV7-9; cdr3_aa: CASSSPVTGGQRDTQYF; cdr3_nt: TGTGCCAGCAGCTCCCCCGTGACAGGGGGACAACGGGATACGCAGTATTTT
clone_size: .; d_call: TRBD1; j_call: TRBJ1-2; v_call: TRBV7-2; cdr3_aa: CASSLDRGRNGYTF; cdr3_nt: TGTGCCAGCAGCTTAGACAGGGGGCGGAATGGCTACACCTTC
clone_size: .; d_call: .; j_call: TRBJ2-7; v_call: TRBV30; cdr3_aa: CAWSGPGYEQYF; cdr3_nt: TGTGCCTGGAGTGGTCCAGGATACGAGCAGTACTTC
clone_size: .; d_call: .; j_call: TRBJ1-1; v_call: TRBV5-5; cdr3_aa: CASKRDTEAFF; cdr3_nt: TGTGCCAGCAAAAGGGACACTGAAGCTTTCTTT
clone_size: few; d_call: .; j_call: TRBJ1-1; v_call: TRBV6-6; cdr3_aa: CASRPPGGAGLSFF; cdr3_nt: TGTGCCAGCAGACCCCCAGGCGGAGCAGGGTTATCTTTCTTT
clone_size: few; d_call: .; j_call: TRBJ1-1; v_call: TRBV5-6; cdr3_aa: CASSLRVQLGAFF; cdr3_nt: TGTGCCAGCAGCCTCAGGGTCCAGCTGGGAGCTTTCTTT
clone_size: few; d_call: TRBD1; j_call: TRBJ1-2; v_call: TRBV5-1; cdr3_aa: CASSPLAGQGAGYTF; cdr3_nt: TGCGCCAGCAGCCCCCTGGCGGGACAGGGGGCTGGCTACACCTTC
clone_size: .; d_call: .; j_call: TRBJ2-7; v_call: TRBV7-2; cdr3_aa: CASSFALHGSYEQYF; cdr3_nt: TGTGCCAGCAGCTTCGCCCTACACGGATCCTACGAGCAGTACTTC
clone_size: .; d_call: TRBD2; j_call: TRBJ2-7; v_call: TRBV18; cdr3_aa: CASSEGTSGPYEQYF; cdr3_nt: TGTGCCAGCTCAGAGGGGACTAGCGGCCCCTACGAGCAGTACTTC
clone_size: .; d_call: TRBD1; j_call: TRBJ2-7; v_call: TRBV18; cdr3_aa: CASSRGQGDEQYF; cdr3_nt: TGTGCCAGCTCACGGGGACAGGGGGACGAGCAGTACTTC
clone_size: .; d_call: TRBD1; j_call: TRBJ2-3; v_call: TRBV6-5; cdr3_aa: CASSYRTGGSTDTQYF; cdr3_nt: TGTGCCAGCAGTTACCGGACAGGGGGTAGCACAGATACGCAGTATTTT
clone_size: .; d_call: .; j_call: TRBJ2-1; v_call: TRBV6-5; cdr3_aa: CASSWNGHYNEQFF; cdr3_nt: TGTGCCAGCAGTTGGAACGGACACTACAATGAGCAGTTCTTC
clone_size: .; d_call: .; j_call: TRBJ2-7; v_call: TRBV19; cdr3_aa: CASSYRDTYEQYF; cdr3_nt: TGTGCCAGTAGCTACCGGGACACCTACGAGCAGTACTTC
clone_size: .; d_call: .; j_call: TRBJ1-4; v_call: TRBV4-1; cdr3_aa: CASSHALEKDSLNEKLFF; cdr3_nt: TGCGCCAGCAGCCACGCCCTGGAAAAGGACAGCCTTAATGAAAAACTGTTTTTT
clone_size: .; d_call: .; j_call: TRBJ2-7; v_call: TRBV9; cdr3_aa: CASSPGSSVSYEQYF; cdr3_nt: TGTGCCAGCAGCCCCGGTTCTAGCGTCTCCTACGAGCAGTACTTC
clone_size: .; d_call: TRBD1; j_call: TRBJ1-1; v_call: TRBV18; cdr3_aa: CASSPIKDRGHSEAFF; cdr3_nt: TGTGCCAGCTCACCGATAAAAGACAGGGGGCATAGTGAAGCTTTCTTT
clone_size: .; d_call: .; j_call: TRBJ2-2; v_call: TRBV5-1; cdr3_aa: CASSQGPRTNTGELFF; cdr3_nt: TGCGCCAGCAGCCAGGGACCGCGAACCAACACCGGGGAGCTGTTTTTT
clone_size: .; d_call: .; j_call: TRBJ2-2; v_call: TRBV28; cdr3_aa: CASSLGTAGEELFF; cdr3_nt: TGTGCCAGCAGTTTGGGGACAGCGGGTGAAGAGCTGTTTTTT
clone_size: few; d_call: TRBD2; j_call: TRBJ2-7; v_call: TRBV4-1; cdr3_aa: CASSHASGFIYEQYF; cdr3_nt: TGCGCCAGCAGCCACGCTAGCGGGTTTATCTACGAGCAGTACTTC
clone_size: .; d_call: TRBD2; j_call: TRBJ2-5; v_call: TRBV5-6; cdr3_aa: CASSWTGTSGETQYF; cdr3_nt: TGTGCCAGCAGCTGGACCGGGACTAGCGGAGAGACCCAGTACTTC
clone_size: .; d_call: .; j_call: TRBJ2-3; v_call: TRBV7-6; cdr3_aa: CASSLETSSSQYF; cdr3_nt: TGTGCCAGCAGCTTAGAGACTAGTTCGTCGCAGTATTTT